Sequencing of this TCR beta chain was carried out in a study of cytomegalovirus exposure and HLA in healthy donors. Study-wide results and limits: In a later analysis, HLA-associated beta chains showed higher expansion and lower generation probabilities than comparable chains.

The CDR3 loop spans 17 amino acids. V was cut by 0 bases and J by 1 base, with 13 bases left in between. The germline V gene has CDR1 LNHDA and CDR2 SQIVND (reference sequence). The PCR contained 60 Vbeta and 13 Jbeta primers. Produced via immunoSEQ multiplex PCR; TCRdb's table is partial and in-frame only. The sample lists about 150,000 clones, approximately 87% occurring once. Regarding this clone: Its antigen is unidentified.

This clonotype was obtained from a man aged 40-55 years in good health and CMV-seronegative. The rearrangement joins TRBV19 to TRBJ1-5, with a possible D match to TRBD1 (5 bases). The source material was PBMCs. The DNA for the CDR3 is TGTGCCAGTAGTATAGAGGGGCCCCTTATCAGCAATCAGCCCCAGCATTTT. Its protein product is CASSIEGPLISNQPQHF.